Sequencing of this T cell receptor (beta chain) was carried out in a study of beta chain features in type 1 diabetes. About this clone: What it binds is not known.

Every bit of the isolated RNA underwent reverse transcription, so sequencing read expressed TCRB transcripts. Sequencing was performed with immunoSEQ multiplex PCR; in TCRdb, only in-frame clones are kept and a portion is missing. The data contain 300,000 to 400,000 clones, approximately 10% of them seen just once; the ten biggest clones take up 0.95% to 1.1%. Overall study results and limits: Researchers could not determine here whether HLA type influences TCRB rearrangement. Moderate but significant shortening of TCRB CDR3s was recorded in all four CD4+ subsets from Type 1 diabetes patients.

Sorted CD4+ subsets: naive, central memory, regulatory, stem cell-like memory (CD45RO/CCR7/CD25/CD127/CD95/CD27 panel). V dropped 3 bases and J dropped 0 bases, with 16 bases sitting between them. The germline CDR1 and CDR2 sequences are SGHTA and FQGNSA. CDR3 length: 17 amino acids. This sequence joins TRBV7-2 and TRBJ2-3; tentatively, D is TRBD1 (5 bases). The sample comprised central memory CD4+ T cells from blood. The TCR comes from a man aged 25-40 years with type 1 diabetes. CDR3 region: CASSFTLDSLSTDTQYF. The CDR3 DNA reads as TGTGCCAGCAGCTTTACCCTTGACAGCTTGAGCACAGATACGCAGTATTTT.